This entry lists 31 T cell receptor beta chains sequenced from one sample in a study of vaccination effects on CD4 cells after COVID-19. TCRdb's table, derived via immunoSEQ multiplex PCR, lists solely in-frame clones and lacks some. The table has about 73,000 clones, 60% to 85% seen once. Antigen specificity for these receptors is unknown. Antigen-specific CD4+ T cells were expanded with viral peptide pools in the ViraFEST assay before sequencing. Investigators separated out CD4+ T cells once 10 days of culture had passed. Nucleocapsid antibody tests were negative, and the vaccine recipients had no prior SARS-CoV-2 infection. Sequenced material: CD4+ T cells from PBMCs cultured with SARS-CoV-2 spike peptides, taken before COVID-19 vaccination. Receptors were obtained from a human donor who received a COVID-19 vaccine.

The chain has TRBV7-9 and TRBJ2-1; D not certain. Germline CDR1 is SEHNR and CDR2 is FQNEAQ (reference sequence). The CDR3 covers 15 residues. V gave up 3 bases and J gave up 0 bases, with 9 bases separating them. The CDR3 DNA is TGTGCCAGCAGCTTCTGGGGTTCCTCCTACAATGAGCAGTTCTTC. The encoded protein is CASSFWGSSYNEQFF.

The J gene is TRBJ2-5, the V gene TRBV6-6; 8 bases map to TRBD2. Germline CDR1 MNHNY, CDR2 SVGAGI (reference sequence). This CDR3 contains 14 residues. V was clipped by 5 bases and J by 4 bases; unmatched bases: 6. This CDR3 reads CASSAPGGVETQYF. Written as DNA, the CDR3 is TGTGCCAGCAGTGCCCCGGGGGGGGTAGAGACCCAGTACTTC.

This clone occurred once. The chain combines TRBV18 with TRBJ1-6, with 7 nucleotides matching TRBD1. Germline loops: CDR1 KGHSH, CDR2 LQKENI. The length of the CDR3 is 15 residues. The trim removed 3 bases at V and 9 bases at J, leaving 8 bases unmatched. CDR3 protein: CASSPRTGPGSPLHF. DNA for the CDR3: TGTGCCAGCTCACCCCGGACAGGTCCGGGTTCACCCCTCCACTTT. The full variable domain, rest sourced from reference TRBV18 and TRBJ1-6, is NAGVMQNPRHLVRRRGQEARLRCSPMKGHSHVYWYRQLPEEGLKFMVYLQKENIIDESGMPKERFSAEFPKEGPSILRIQQVVRGDSAAYFCASSPRTGPGSPLHFGNGTRLTVT.

In its sample, this clone was seen a few times. The chain combines TRBV5-1 with TRBJ1-1, with D hard to call. With 2 bases removed from V and 2 bases from J, the gap between germline ends came to 7 bases. Germline-derived CDR1 and CDR2 are SGHRS and YFSETQ. The CDR3 totals 13 residues. Here the CDR3 DNA reads TGCGCCAGCAGCTTAACTTCAAACACTGAAGCTTTCTTT. Its translation is CASSLTSNTEAFF.

The V call is TRBV6-5, the J call TRBJ1-6; D unclear. The length of the CDR3 is 16 residues. Trimming stripped 0 bases from V and 0 bases from J, with 6 bases between. The germline V gene encodes CDR1 MNHEY and CDR2 SVGAGI. The CDR3 reads CASSYSGSSYNSPLHF. In DNA form, the CDR3 reads TGTGCCAGCAGTTACTCTGGGAGCTCCTATAATTCACCCCTCCACTTT.

This clone was found a few times. This chain uses TRBV3-1 (or the pseudogene TRBV3-2) with TRBJ1-6; a possible D gene is TRBD1 (6 bases). Trimming took off 6 bases at V and 7 bases at J, with 10 bases between the two ends. The CDR3 covers 13 residues. Germline V lookup: CDR1 LGHDT, CDR2 YNNKEL (reference sequence). The CDR3 protein is CASSDRTNSPLHF. The CDR3 DNA reads as TGTGCCAGCAGTGACAGGACGAATTCACCCCTCCACTTT.

V is TRBV7-2 and J is TRBJ1-3; a possible D gene is TRBD1 (5 bases). V gave up 5 bases and J gave up 0 bases, with 17 bases separating them. Germline CDR1 reads SGHTA; CDR2 reads FQGNSA. This CDR3 region has 17 residues. The CDR3 sequence: CASSPRRDQYSGNTIYF. DNA for the CDR3: TGTGCCAGCAGCCCGCGCAGGGACCAATACTCTGGAAACACCATATATTTT.

The rearrangement joins TRBV23-1 to TRBJ2-6, with D hard to call. TRBV23-1 is marked as an open reading frame, function uncertain. The CDR3 spans 17 residues. V lost 3 bases and J lost 0, with 12 bases in between. The CDR3 here is CASSHEFRLSGANVLTF. In nucleotides, the CDR3 is TGCGCCAGCAGTCATGAATTTAGACTCTCTGGGGCCAACGTCCTGACTTTC.

This clone has just a few counts. This chain connects TRBV3-1 (or the pseudogene TRBV3-2) to TRBJ1-1; 8 bases align to TRBD1. There are 14 residues in the CDR3. CDR1 is LGHDT, CDR2 YNNKEL, per germline (reference sequence). The V gene end was trimmed by 7 bases and the J gene end by 5 bases; junction bases not matched to a gene: 9. CDR3 amino acids: CASTPQGVETEAFF. Written as DNA, the CDR3 is TGTGCCAGCACCCCACAGGGGGTTGAAACTGAAGCTTTCTTT.

The chain carries TRBV27 and TRBJ2-3; 10 positions match TRBD1. The CDR3 contains 16 residues. From germline, CDR1 is MNHEY and CDR2 SMNVEV (reference sequence). The junction had 11 bases not matched to a gene; V was cut back by 5 bases and J by 6 bases. CDR3 sequence (DNA): TGTGCCAGCAGTCCAAGCCTAGGACAGGGGGTTGATACGCAGTATTTT. Its protein product is CASSPSLGQGVDTQYF.

The chain joins TRBV9 to TRBJ1-3; D is unclear. Per germline, CDR1 SGDLS and CDR2 YYNGEE. The V and J ends lost 1 base and 1 base respectively, with 12 bases between them. The CDR3 length is 16 residues. CDR3 DNA sequence: TGTGCCAGCAGCGTACTGTCAGAGGGATCTGGAAACACCATATATTTT. It codes for CASSVLSEGSGNTIYF. The entire variable domain, with the rest obtained from reference TRBV9 and TRBJ1-3, is as follows: DSGVTQTPKHLITATGQRVTLRCSPRSGDLSVYWYQQSLDQGLQFLIQYYNGEERAKGNILERFSAQQFPDLHSELNLSSLELGDSALYFCASSVLSEGSGNTIYFGEGSWLTVV.

The chain combines TRBV5-6 with TRBJ2-7, with D maybe TRBD1 (5 bases). Germline CDR1 is SGHDT and CDR2 is YYEEEE. This CDR3 region has 13 residues. With 1 base removed from V and 2 bases from J, the gap between germline ends came to 7 bases. CDR3 DNA: TGTGCCAGCAGCTTGACAGGAGCCTACGAGCAGTACGTC. Amino acids: CASSLTGAYEQYV.

The chain employs TRBV4-2 and TRBJ2-3; 10 positions agree with TRBD1. Germline CDR1 is LGHNA and CDR2 is YNFKEQ. The CDR3 sequence is 16 residues long. J gave up 3 bases and V 3 bases, and 6 bases lay outside the gene matches. The CDR3 is CASSQPGQGYTDTQYF. In nucleotides, the CDR3 is TGTGCCAGCAGCCAGCCGGGACAGGGGTATACAGATACGCAGTATTTT.

The chain joins TRBV18 to TRBJ2-3; D possibly uses TRBD1 or TRBD2 (6 bases each). This CDR3 spans 16 amino acids. Trimming took off 3 bases at V and 4 bases at J, with 17 bases between the two ends. CDR1 is KGHSH and CDR2 is LQKENI in the germline V gene. The CDR3 reads CASSPRTTGGADTQYF. Written as DNA, the CDR3 is TGTGCCAGCTCACCGCGGACGACAGGAGGGGCAGATACGCAGTATTTT.

The chain uses TRBV5-4 and TRBJ2-1, with 8 bases lining up with TRBD2. Trimming at V came to 4 bases and at J to 4 bases, leaving 10 bases not matched to a gene. The CDR3 spans 16 residues. CDR1 SGHNT and CDR2 YYREEE come from the germline V gene (reference sequence). CDR3 in amino acids: CASSAGGGLEYNEQFF. The CDR3, as DNA: TGTGCCAGCAGCGCCGGGGGGGGACTAGAGTACAATGAGCAGTTCTTC.

This sequence joins TRBV5-1 and TRBJ2-2; D gene uncertain. The length of the CDR3 is 14 residues. Trimming took off 2 bases at V and 6 bases at J, with 11 bases between the two ends. Germline V lookup: CDR1 SGHRS, CDR2 YFSETQ. CDR3 residues: CASSFDGPSGELFF. CDR3 coding DNA: TGCGCCAGCAGCTTTGATGGGCCCTCCGGGGAGCTGTTTTTT.

V and J are TRBV3-1 (or the pseudogene TRBV3-2) and TRBJ2-3; D could derive from TRBD1 or TRBD2 (7 bases each). Germline assignment: CDR1 LGHDT and CDR2 YNNKEL (reference sequence). V was shortened by 4 bases and J by 0 bases, with 26 bases between the two germline ends. The CDR3 extends over 20 amino acids. The DNA of the CDR3 is TGTGCCAGCAGCCCCCGTGGAGGGCAGGGGGGGTGGACTAGCACAGATACGCAGTATTTT. It codes for CASSPRGGQGGWTSTDTQYF.

This chain joins TRBV7-2 and TRBJ1-1; 7 nucleotides agree with TRBD1. Germline V CDR1 and CDR2: SGHTA, FQGNSA. This CDR3 region has 14 residues. Trimming cost V 5 bases and J 1 base; bases outside gene matches: 4. CDR3 residues: CASSKRQGNTEAFF. The CDR3 DNA sequence: TGTGCCAGCAGCAAGAGACAGGGGAACACTGAAGCTTTCTTT. The full variable domain, completed using reference TRBV7-2 and TRBJ1-1, is GAGVSQSPSNKVTEKGKDVELRCDPISGHTALYWYRQSLGQGLEFLIYFQGNSAPDKSGLPSDRFSAERTGGSVSTLTIQRTQQEDSAVYLCASSKRQGNTEAFFGQGTRLTVV.

This clone was counted a few times. The CDR3 nucleotides read TGTGCCAGCACAAGGGGGGGGACCGGGGAGCTGTTTTTT. Translated: CASTRGGTGELFF. The chain recombines TRBV25-1 with TRBJ2-2, with D perhaps matching TRBD2 (7 bases). V was clipped by 7 bases and J by 5 bases, with 11 bases between them. The CDR3 has 13 amino acids. CDR1 and CDR2 from the germline V gene are MGHDK and SYGVNS.

The V gene is TRBV18, the J gene TRBJ1-5, with TRBD1 matching over 8 bases. The CDR3 sequence is 15 residues long. V lost 2 bases and J lost 4; bases outside the gene matches: 4. Germline assignment: CDR1 KGHSH and CDR2 LQKENI. The CDR3 spells CASSPKQGDNQPQHF. The CDR3 coding sequence is TGTGCCAGCTCACCAAAACAGGGGGATAATCAGCCCCAGCATTTT.

This clone occurred once. The chain joins TRBV4-1 to TRBJ2-1; 9 bases agree with TRBD2. V was clipped by 4 bases and J by 7 bases; unmatched bases: 14. The CDR3 is made up of 17 amino acids. Germline loops: CDR1 MGHRA, CDR2 YSYEKL. The DNA of the CDR3 is TGCGCCAGCAGCCCCGGGGGACTAGCAACCCAAAGGAATGAGCAGTTCTTC. As protein: CASSPGGLATQRNEQFF.

The chain employs TRBV28 and TRBJ1-2; possibly TRBD1 for D (6 bases). Germline CDR1 is MDHEN and CDR2 is SYDVKM. V shed 7 bases and J shed 6 bases, with 21 bases lying between them. CDR3 size: 15 residues. The chain's CDR3 is CASNNRVDPLDGYTF. CDR3 DNA: TGTGCCAGCAATAACAGGGTAGATCCCTTGGATGGCTACACCTTC.

The chain has TRBV7-2 and TRBJ2-5; TRBD2 matches 7 bases. The CDR3 sequence is 14 residues long. V trimming: 5 bases; J trimming: 5 bases; junction bases outside the gene matches: 8. From germline, CDR1 is SGHTA and CDR2 FQGNSA. CDR3 in DNA: TGTGCCAGCAGCCCGTGGGGGGGGGAGGAGACCCAGTACTTC. Translation: CASSPWGGEETQYF.

Only one count was recorded for this clone. This chain connects TRBV28 to TRBJ2-7; maybe TRBD2 (5 bases). V lost 5 bases and J lost 4, with 12 bases in between. Germline-derived CDR1 and CDR2 are MDHEN and SYDVKM. The CDR3 has 13 amino acids. The CDR3 region has the DNA TGTGCCAGCAGTGCACTCGGGGATTACGAGCAGTACGTC. It codes for CASSALGDYEQYV.

This CDR3 is CASSLARDSEAFF. CDR3 sequence (DNA): TGTGCCAGCAGCTTAGCAAGGGACAGCGAAGCTTTCTTT. The J gene is TRBJ1-1, the V gene TRBV7-9; 7 positions match TRBD1. J gave up 8 bases and V 0 bases, and 3 bases lay outside the gene matches. Per the germline V gene, CDR1 is SEHNR and CDR2 is FQNEAQ (reference sequence). The CDR3 consists of 13 residues.

The chain links TRBV19 to TRBJ1-4, with a weak D call TRBD1 (6 bases). The CDR3 totals 20 residues. Trimming pared 4 bases from V and 0 bases from J, leaving 24 bases between. Germline V gene data show CDR1 as LNHDA and CDR2 as SQIVND (reference sequence). The CDR3 loop is CASSKALWQGSASTNEKLFF. In nucleotides, the CDR3 is TGTGCCAGTAGTAAGGCCCTTTGGCAGGGGAGTGCTTCAACTAATGAAAAACTGTTTTTT.

The CDR3 DNA follows: TGCGCCAGCAGCCCGACAGGGTTGAGCGGCTACACCTTC. It encodes CASSPTGLSGYTF. V is TRBV5-1 and J is TRBJ1-2, with 7 bases identical to TRBD1. CDR3 length: 13 residues. V dropped 4 bases and J dropped 8; count of bases not matched to a gene: 8. Germline V gene sequence: CDR1 SGHRS, CDR2 YFSETQ.

This chain connects TRBV11-3 to TRBJ2-3; 14 nucleotides align to TRBD2. J gave up 5 bases and V 5 bases, and 6 bases lay outside the gene matches. CDR3 length equals 16 residues. Germline-derived CDR1 and CDR2 are SGHNT and YENEEA. As DNA, the CDR3 is TGTGCCAGCAGCCCCGGGACTAGCGGGGGTAGAGATACGCAGTATTTT. This translates into CASSPGTSGGRDTQYF.

The count of this clone is one. The chain has TRBV18 and TRBJ2-3; the D gene is possibly TRBD2 (6 bases). V lost 3 bases, J lost 0 bases, and 13 bases lay in between. This CDR3 comprises 16 residues. The germline gives CDR1 KGHSH, CDR2 LQKENI. CDR3 DNA: TGTGCCAGCTCACCGATACTAGCTGCTAGCACAGATACGCAGTATTTT. It yields the protein CASSPILAASTDTQYF.

The V and J genes are TRBV18 and TRBJ2-1; 7 bases map to TRBD1. From germline, CDR1 is KGHSH and CDR2 LQKENI. This CDR3 is 14 amino acids long. J was trimmed by 6 bases and V by 3 bases; bases with no gene match: 5. The CDR3 coding sequence is TGTGCCAGCTCACCTTACGGACAGGTCAATGAGCAGTTCTTC. Its translation is CASSPYGQVNEQFF.

This clone showed up just a few times. The chain carries TRBV5-4 and TRBJ1-1, with D uncertain. From germline, CDR1 is SGHNT and CDR2 YYREEE (reference sequence). The V end lost 1 base, the J end lost 1 base, and 2 bases lay between the germline ends. The CDR3 covers 12 residues. The CDR3 DNA sequence: TGTGCCAGCAGCTTGCAGAACACTGAAGCTTTCTTT. It is translated as CASSLQNTEAFF.